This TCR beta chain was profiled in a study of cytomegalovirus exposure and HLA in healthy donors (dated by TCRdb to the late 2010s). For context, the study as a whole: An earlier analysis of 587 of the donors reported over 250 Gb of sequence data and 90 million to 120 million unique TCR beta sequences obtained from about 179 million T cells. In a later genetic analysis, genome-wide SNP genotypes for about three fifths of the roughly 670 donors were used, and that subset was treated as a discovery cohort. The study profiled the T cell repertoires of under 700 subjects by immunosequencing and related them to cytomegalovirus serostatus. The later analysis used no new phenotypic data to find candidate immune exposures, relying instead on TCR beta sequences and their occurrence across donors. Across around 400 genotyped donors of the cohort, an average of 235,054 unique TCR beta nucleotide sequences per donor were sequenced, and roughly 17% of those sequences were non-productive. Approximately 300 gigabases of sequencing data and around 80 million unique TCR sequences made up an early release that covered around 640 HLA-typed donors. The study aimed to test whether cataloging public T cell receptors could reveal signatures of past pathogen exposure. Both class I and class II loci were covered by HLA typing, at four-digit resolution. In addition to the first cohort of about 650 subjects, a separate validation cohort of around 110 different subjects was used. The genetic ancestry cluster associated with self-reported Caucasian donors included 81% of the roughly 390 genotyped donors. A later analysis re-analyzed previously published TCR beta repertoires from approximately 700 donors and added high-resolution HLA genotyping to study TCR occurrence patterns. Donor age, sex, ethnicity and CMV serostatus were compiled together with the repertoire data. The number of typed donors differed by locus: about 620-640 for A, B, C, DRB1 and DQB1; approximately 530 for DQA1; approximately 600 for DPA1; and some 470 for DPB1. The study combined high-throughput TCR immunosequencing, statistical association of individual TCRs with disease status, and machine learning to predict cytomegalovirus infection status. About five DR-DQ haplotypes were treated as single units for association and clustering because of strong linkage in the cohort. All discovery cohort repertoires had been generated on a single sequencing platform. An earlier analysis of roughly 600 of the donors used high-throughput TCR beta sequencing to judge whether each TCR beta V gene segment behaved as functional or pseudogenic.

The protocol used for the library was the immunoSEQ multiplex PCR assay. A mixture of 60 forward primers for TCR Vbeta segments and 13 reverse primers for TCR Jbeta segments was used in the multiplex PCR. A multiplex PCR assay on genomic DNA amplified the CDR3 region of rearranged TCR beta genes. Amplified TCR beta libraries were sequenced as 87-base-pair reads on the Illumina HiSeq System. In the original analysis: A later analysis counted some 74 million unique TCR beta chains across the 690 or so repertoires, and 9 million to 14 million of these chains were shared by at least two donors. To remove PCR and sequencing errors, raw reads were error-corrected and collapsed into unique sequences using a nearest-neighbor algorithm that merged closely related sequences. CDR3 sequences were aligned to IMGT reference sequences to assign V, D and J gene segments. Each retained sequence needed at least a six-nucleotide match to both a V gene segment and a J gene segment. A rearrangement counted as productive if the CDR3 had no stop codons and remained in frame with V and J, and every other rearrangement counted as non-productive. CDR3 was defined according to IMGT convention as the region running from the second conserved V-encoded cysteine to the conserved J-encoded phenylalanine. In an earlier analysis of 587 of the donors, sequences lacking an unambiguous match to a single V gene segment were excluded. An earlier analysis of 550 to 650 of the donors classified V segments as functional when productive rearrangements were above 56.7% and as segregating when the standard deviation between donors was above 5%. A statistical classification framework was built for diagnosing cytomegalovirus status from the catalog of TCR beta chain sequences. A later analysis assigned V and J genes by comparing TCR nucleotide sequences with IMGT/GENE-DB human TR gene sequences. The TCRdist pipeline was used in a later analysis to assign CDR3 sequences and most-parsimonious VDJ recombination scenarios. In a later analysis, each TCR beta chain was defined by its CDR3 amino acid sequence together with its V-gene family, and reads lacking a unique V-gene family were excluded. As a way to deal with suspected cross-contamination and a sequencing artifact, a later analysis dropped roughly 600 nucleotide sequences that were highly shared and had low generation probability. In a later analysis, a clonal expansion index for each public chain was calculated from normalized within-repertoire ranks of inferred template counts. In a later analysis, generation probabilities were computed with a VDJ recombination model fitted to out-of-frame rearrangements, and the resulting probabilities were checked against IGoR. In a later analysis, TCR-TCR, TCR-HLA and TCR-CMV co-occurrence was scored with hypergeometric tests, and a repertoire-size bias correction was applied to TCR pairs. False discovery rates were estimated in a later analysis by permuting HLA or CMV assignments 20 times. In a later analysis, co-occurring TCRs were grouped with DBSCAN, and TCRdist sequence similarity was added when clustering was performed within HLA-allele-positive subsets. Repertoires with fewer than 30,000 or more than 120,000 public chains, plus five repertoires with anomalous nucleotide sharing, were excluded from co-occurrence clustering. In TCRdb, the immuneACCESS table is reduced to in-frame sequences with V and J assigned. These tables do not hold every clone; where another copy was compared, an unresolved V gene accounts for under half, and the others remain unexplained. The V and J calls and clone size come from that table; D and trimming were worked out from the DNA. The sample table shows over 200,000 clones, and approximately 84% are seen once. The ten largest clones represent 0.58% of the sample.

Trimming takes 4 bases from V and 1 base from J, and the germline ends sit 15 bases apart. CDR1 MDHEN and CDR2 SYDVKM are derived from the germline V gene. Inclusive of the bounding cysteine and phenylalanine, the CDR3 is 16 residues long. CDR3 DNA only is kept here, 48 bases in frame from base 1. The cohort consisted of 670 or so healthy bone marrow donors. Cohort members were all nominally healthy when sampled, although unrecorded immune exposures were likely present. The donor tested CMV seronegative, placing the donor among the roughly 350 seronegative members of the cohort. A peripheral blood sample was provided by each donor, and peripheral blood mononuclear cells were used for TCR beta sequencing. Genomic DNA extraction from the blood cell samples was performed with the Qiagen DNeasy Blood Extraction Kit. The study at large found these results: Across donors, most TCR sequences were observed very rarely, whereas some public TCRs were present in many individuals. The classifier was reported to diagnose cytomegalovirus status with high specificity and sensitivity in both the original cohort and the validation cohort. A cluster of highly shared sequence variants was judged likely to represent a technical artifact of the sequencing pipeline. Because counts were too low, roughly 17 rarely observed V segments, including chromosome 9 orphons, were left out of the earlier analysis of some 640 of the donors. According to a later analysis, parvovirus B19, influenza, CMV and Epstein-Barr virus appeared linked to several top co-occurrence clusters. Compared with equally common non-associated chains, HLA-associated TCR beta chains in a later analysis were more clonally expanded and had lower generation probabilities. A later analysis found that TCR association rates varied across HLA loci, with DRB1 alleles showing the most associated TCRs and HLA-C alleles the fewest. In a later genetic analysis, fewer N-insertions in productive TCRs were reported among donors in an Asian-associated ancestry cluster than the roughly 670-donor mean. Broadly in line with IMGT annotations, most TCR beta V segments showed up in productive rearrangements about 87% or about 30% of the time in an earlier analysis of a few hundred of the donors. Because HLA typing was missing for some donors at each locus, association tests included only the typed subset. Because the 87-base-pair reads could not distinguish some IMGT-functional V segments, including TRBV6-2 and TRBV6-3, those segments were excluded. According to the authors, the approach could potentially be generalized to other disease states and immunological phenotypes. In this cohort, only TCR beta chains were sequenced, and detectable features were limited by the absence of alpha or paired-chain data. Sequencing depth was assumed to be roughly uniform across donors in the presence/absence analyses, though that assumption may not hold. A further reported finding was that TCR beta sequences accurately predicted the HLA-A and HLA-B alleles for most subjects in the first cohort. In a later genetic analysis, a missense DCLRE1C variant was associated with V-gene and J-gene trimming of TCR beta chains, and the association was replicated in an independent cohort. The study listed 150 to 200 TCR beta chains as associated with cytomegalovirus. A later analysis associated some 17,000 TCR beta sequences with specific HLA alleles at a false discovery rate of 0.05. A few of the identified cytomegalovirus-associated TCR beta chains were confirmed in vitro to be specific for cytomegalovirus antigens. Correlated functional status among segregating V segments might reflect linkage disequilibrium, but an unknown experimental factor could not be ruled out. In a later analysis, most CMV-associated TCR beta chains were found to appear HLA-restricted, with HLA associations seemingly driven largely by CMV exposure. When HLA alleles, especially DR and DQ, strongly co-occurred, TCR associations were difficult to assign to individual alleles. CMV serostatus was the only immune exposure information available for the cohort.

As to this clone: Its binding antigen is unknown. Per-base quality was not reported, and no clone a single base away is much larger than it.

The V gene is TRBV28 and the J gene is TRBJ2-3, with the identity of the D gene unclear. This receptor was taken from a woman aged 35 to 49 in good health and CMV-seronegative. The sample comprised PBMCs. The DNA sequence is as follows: TGTGCCAGCAGTTCGCCGATAGCTGTTGGCACAGATACGCAGTATTTT. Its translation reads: CASSSPIAVGTDTQYF.